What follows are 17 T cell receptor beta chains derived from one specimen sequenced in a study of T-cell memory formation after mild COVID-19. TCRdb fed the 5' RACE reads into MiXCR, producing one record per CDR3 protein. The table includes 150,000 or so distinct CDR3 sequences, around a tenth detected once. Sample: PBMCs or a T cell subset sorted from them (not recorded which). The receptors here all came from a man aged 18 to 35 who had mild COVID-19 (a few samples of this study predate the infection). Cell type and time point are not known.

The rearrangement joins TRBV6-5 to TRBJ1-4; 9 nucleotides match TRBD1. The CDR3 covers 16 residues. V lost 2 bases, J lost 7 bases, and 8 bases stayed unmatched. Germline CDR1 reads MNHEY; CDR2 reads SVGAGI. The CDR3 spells CASSYARQGESEKLFF. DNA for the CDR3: TGTGCCAGCAGTTACGCAAGACAGGGGGAGAGTGAAAAACTGTTTTTT.

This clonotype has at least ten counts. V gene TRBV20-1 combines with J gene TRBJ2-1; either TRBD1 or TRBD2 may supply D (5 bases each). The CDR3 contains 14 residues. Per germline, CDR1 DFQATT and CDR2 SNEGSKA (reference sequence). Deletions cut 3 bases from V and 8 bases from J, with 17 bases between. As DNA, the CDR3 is TGCAGTGCTAGGAGACCGGGACGGAACTATGAGCAGTTCTTC. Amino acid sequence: CSARRPGRNYEQFF.

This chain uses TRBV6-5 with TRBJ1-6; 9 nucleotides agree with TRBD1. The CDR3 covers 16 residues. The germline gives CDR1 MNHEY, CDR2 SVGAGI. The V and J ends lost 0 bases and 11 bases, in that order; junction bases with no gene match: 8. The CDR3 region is CASSYSLRDREAPLHF. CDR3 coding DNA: TGTGCCAGCAGTTACTCGCTCCGGGACAGGGAAGCACCCCTCCACTTT.

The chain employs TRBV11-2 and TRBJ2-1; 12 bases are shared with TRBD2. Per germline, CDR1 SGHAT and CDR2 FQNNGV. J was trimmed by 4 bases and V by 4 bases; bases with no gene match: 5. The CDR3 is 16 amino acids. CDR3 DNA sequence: TGTGCCAGCAGCTCTATGACTAGCGGGGGTTACAATGAGCAGTTCTTC. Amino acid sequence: CASSSMTSGGYNEQFF.

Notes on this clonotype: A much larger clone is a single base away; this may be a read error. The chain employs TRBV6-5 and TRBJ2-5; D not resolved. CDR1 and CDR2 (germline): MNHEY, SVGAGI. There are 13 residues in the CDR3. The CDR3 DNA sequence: TGTGCCAGCCGTTACCCGGCAGGAGAGACCCAGTACTTC. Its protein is CASRYPAGETQYF.

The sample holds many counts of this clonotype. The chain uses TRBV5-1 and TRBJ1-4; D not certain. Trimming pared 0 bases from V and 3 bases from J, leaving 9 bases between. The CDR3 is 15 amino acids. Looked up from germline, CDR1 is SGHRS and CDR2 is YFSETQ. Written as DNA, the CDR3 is TGCGCCAGCAGCTTGGTCTCTGAGTCTAATGAAAAACTGTTTTTT. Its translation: CASSLVSESNEKLFF. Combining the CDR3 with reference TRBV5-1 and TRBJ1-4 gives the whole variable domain KAGVTQTPRYLIKTRGQQVTLSCSPISGHRSVSWYQQTPGQGLQFLFEYFSETQRNKGNFPGRFSGRQFSNSRSEMNVSTLELGDSALYLCASSLVSESNEKLFFGSGTQLSVL.

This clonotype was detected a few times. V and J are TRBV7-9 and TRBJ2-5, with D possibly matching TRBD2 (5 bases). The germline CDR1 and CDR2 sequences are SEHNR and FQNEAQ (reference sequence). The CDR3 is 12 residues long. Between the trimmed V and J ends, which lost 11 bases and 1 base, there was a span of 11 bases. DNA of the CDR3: TGTGCCGTAGACCGGGGCCAAGAGACCCAGTACTTC. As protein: CAVDRGQETQYF.

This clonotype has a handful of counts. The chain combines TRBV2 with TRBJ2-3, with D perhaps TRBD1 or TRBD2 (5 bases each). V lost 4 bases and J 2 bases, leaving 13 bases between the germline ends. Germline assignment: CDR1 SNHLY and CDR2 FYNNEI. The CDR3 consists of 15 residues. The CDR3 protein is CASSAWGKPTDTQYF. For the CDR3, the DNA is TGTGCCAGCAGTGCCTGGGGGAAACCCACAGATACGCAGTATTTT.

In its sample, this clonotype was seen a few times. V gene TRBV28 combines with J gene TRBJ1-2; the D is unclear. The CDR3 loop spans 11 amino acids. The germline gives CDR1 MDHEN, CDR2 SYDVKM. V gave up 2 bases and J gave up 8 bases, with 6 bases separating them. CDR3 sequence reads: CASSLRLGYTF. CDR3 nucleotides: TGTGCCAGCAGTTTACGGTTGGGCTACACCTTC.

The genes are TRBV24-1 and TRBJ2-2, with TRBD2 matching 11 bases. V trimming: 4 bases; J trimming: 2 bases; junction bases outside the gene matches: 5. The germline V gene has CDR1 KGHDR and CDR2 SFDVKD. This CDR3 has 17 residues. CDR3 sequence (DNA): TGTGCCACCAGTGACCCCGGGACTAGCGGTAACACCGGGGAGCTGTTTTTT. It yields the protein CATSDPGTSGNTGELFF.

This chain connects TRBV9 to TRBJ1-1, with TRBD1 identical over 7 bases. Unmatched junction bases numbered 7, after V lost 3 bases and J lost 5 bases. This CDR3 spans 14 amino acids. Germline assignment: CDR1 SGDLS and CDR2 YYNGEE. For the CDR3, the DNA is TGTGCCAGCAGCGCCACAGGGGCGGGAACTGAAGCTTTCTTT. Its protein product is CASSATGAGTEAFF.

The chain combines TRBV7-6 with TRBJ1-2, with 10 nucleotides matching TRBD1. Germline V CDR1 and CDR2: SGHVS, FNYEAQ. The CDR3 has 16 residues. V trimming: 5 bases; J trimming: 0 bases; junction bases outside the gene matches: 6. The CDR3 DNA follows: TGTGCCAGCAGCCCCCGGGACAGGGGAGCTAACTATGGCTACACCTTC. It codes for CASSPRDRGANYGYTF.

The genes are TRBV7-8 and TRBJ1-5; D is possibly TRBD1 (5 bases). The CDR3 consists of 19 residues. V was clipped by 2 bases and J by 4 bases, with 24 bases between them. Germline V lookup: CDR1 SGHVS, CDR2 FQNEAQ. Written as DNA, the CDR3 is TGTGCCAGCAGCTTATATCGACTGAGGCTAACAGGACATAATCAGCCCCAGCATTTT. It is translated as CASSLYRLRLTGHNQPQHF.

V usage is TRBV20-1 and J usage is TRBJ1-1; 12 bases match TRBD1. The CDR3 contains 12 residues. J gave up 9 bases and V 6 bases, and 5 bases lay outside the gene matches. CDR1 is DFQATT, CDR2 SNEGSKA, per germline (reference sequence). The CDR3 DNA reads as TGCAGTGCGGTAAGGGACAGGGGGCAAGCTTTCTTT. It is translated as CSAVRDRGQAFF.

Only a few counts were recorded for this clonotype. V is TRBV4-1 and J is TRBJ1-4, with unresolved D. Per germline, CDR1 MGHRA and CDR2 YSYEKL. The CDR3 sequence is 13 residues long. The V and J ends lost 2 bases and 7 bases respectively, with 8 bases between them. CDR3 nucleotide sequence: TGCGCCAGCAGCCAATTACGGTCTGAAAAACTGTTTTTT. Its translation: CASSQLRSEKLFF.

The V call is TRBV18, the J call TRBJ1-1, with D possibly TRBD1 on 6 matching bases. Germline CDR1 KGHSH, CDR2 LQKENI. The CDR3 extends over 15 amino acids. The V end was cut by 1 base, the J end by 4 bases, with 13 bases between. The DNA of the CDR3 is TGTGCCAGCTCACCACTGGTAGGGGGTGTCACTGAAGCTTTCTTT. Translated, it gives CASSPLVGGVTEAFF.

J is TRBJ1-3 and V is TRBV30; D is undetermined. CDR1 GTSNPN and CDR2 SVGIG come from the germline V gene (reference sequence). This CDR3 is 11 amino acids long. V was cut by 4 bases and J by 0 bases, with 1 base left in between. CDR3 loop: CAWNSGNTIYF. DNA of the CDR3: TGTGCCTGGAACTCTGGAAACACCATATATTTT.